Below are 28 T cell receptor beta chains sequenced from a single sample in a study of T cells in women clearing cervical HPV infection. Measured with immunoSEQ multiplex PCR; TCRdb has only the in-frame clones, and not every one. This table holds about 22,000 clones. Sequencing used blood buffy coat. The origin of the receptors is a woman aged 18-70 years with a cervical HPV16 infection that either progressed to CIN3+ or cleared (not recorded which).

Concerning this clone itself: The CDR3 goes on 3 residues after the read ends, and that part is filled in from the germline J gene. The chain joins TRBV5-1 to TRBJ1-1; 7 nucleotides match TRBD1. CDR1 is SGHRS and CDR2 is YFSETQ in the germline V gene. With 3 bases clipped from V and 1 base from J, the junction kept 9 bases outside the gene matches. The CDR3 is made up of 16 amino acids. CDR3 residues: CASSSTPGTANTEAFF. CDR3 bases read: TGCGCCAGCAGCTCTACGCCCGGGACAGCGAACACTGAA. Together with reference TRBV5-1 and TRBJ1-1, the CDR3 gives the full variable domain: KAGVTQTPRYLIKTRGQQVTLSCSPISGHRSVSWYQQTPGQGLQFLFEYFSETQRNKGNFPGRFSGRQFSNSRSEMNVSTLELGDSALYLCASSSTPGTANTEAFFGQGTRLTVV.

A word on this clone: Read sequence stops 3 residues before the CDR3 end, and the germline J gene provides the missing end. The V gene is TRBV11-2, the J gene TRBJ2-7; 8 bases fit TRBD1. Germline CDR1 is SGHAT and CDR2 is FQNNGV. This CDR3 spans 15 amino acids. With 5 bases clipped from V and 2 bases from J, the junction kept 8 bases outside the gene matches. The CDR3 bases that were read are TGTGCCAGCAGCGTCGACAGGGGCCCAACCTACGAG. Translation: CASSVDRGPTYE. The full CDR3 protein reads CASSVDRGPTYEQYF.

Details on this clone: Read sequence stops 3 residues before the CDR3 end, and the germline J gene provides the missing end. The chain has TRBV7-6 and TRBJ1-3; D not certain. Germline V gene sequence: CDR1 SGHVS, CDR2 FNYEAQ. This CDR3 contains 16 residues. V lost 2 bases, J lost 0 bases, and 11 bases lay in between. CDR3 sequence reads: CASSLNFKGSGNTIYF. The DNA read from the CDR3 is TGTGCCAGCAGCTTAAACTTTAAGGGCTCTGGAAACACC.

As concerns this clone: The read finishes 3 residues shy of the CDR3 end, and the germline J gene is used to complete it. The chain recombines TRBV7-6 with TRBJ1-6, with D possibly matching TRBD1 (5 bases). Germline V gene sequence: CDR1 SGHVS, CDR2 FNYEAQ. The CDR3 is 15 residues long. CDR3 DNA (partial): TGTGCCAGCAGCTCCATACCCTACAGGAAGTCAACC. Its translation is CASSSIPYRKST. The CDR3 as a whole reads CASSSIPYRKSTLHF.

Incomplete CDR3 DNA: TGTGCCAGCCGCGGGACAGGGCCTGGAAACACC. It specifies CASRGTGPGNT. The complete CDR3 protein is CASRGTGPGNTIYF. The rearrangement links TRBV6-2 or TRBV6-3 to TRBJ1-3; 9 bases agree with TRBD1. The read falls 3 residues short of the CDR3 end, and the missing part is taken from the germline J gene. The length of the CDR3 is 14 residues. Losses at the gene ends were 8 bases for V and 2 bases for J; bases not matched to a gene: 4. Germline V gene data show CDR1 as MNHEY and CDR2 as SVGEGT.

As concerns this clone: From the germline J gene comes the end of the CDR3, since the read stops 3 residues before it. The chain joins TRBV14 to TRBJ2-2; 11 nucleotides line up with TRBD2. The V segment lost 2 bases and the J segment 4 bases; nucleotides outside the gene matches: 6. The CDR3 spans 17 residues. Germline assignment: CDR1 SGHDN and CDR2 FVKESK. Partial CDR3 DNA: TGTGCCAGCAGCCAATACGGGACTAGCGGAGTCACCGGGGAG. This codes for CASSQYGTSGVTGE. The whole CDR3 region reads CASSQYGTSGVTGELFF.

With respect to this clone: The missing CDR3 end, 3 residues past where the read stops, is filled in from the germline J gene. The chain combines TRBV20-1 with TRBJ2-1, with 13 bases lining up with TRBD2. This CDR3 spans 15 amino acids. The junction had 1 base not matched to a gene; V was cut back by 1 base and J by 4 bases. The germline V gene has CDR1 DFQATT and CDR2 SNEGSKA (reference sequence). This CDR3 is CSARGTSGGYNEQFF. Partial CDR3 DNA: TGCAGTGCTAGAGGGACTAGCGGGGGATACAATGAG.

The sequenced part of the CDR3 DNA is TGCAGTGCTAGCCGCTGGGCAGGGGAAGGACAGCCC. This gives the protein CSASRWAGEGQP. The full CDR3 is CSASRWAGEGQPQHF. The J gene is TRBJ1-5, the V gene TRBV20-1, with D perhaps matching TRBD1 (6 bases). The CDR3 extends 3 residues past the end of the read, so its final part is completed from the germline J gene. The CDR3 runs to 15 residues. Germline V gene sequence: CDR1 DFQATT, CDR2 SNEGSKA (reference sequence). V was pared by 3 bases and J by 7 bases, with 19 bases between.

Of note for this clone: The DNA ends 3 residues before the CDR3 does, and the rest of the CDR3 is filled in from the germline J gene. The rearrangement joins TRBV5-1 to TRBJ2-2; TRBD2 agrees at 11 bases. The CDR3 runs to 16 residues. V trimming: 4 bases; J trimming: 3 bases; junction bases outside the gene matches: 5. Germline CDR1 SGHRS, CDR2 YFSETQ. Partial CDR3 DNA: TGCGCCAGCAGCATACTAGCGGGGGCGGACACCGGGGAG. Its protein is CASSILAGADTGE. The full CDR3 protein reads CASSILAGADTGELFF.

A word on this clone: The CDR3 goes on 3 residues after the read ends, and that part is filled in from the germline J gene. J is TRBJ1-4 and V is TRBV7-6, with D tentatively TRBD1 (5 bases). V lost 4 bases to trimming and J lost 8 bases, with 17 bases between them. This CDR3 comprises 15 residues. Germline-derived CDR1 and CDR2 are SGHVS and FNYEAQ. CDR3 DNA, as far as it was read: TGTGCCAGCAGCTCGACGGGGGATCCGGGGGAAAAA. Translation: CASSSTGDPGEK. The full CDR3 is CASSSTGDPGEKLFF.

Note on this clone: Read data end 3 residues before the CDR3 end; the end is taken from the germline J gene. The V gene is TRBV12-3 or TRBV12-4, the J gene TRBJ2-2; D might be TRBD1 (6 bases). The CDR3 loop spans 15 amino acids. V was cut by 6 bases and J by 3 bases, with 14 bases left in between. The part of the CDR3 DNA that was read is TGTGCCAGCAGCGTGGACAGTCCTGACACCGGGGAG. Protein product: CASSVDSPDTGE. In full, the CDR3 reads CASSVDSPDTGELFF.

As regards this clone: The DNA ends 3 residues before the CDR3 does, and the rest of the CDR3 is filled in from the germline J gene. This chain links TRBV19 with TRBJ1-3, with 7 bases fitting TRBD1. Germline values: CDR1 LNHDA, CDR2 SQIVND (reference sequence). The trim removed 7 bases at V and 3 bases at J, leaving 12 bases unmatched. This CDR3 has 16 amino acids. CDR3 bases read: TGTGCCAGTACCTCCCAGGGGCAGGGGGTTGGAAACACC. Amino acids: CASTSQGQGVGNT. The whole CDR3 sequence is CASTSQGQGVGNTIYF.

About this clone itself: The read stops 3 residues short of the end of the CDR3; the missing end is completed from the germline J gene. V and J are TRBV5-1 and TRBJ1-5, with D tentatively TRBD1 (6 bases). V shed 2 bases and J shed 4 bases, with 13 bases lying between them. The CDR3 spans 15 residues. CDR1 and CDR2 (germline): SGHRS, YFSETQ. Partial CDR3 DNA: TGCGCCAGCAGCTTCCAGGCAGGGGCTAATCAGCCC. Translation: CASSFQAGANQP. The whole CDR3 sequence is CASSFQAGANQPQHF.

Concerning this clone: Coverage ceases 3 residues before the CDR3 finishes, and the germline J gene fills in the end. V is TRBV19 and J is TRBJ2-2, with D possibly being TRBD1 (6 bases). In germline, CDR1 is LNHDA, CDR2 SQIVND (reference sequence). The CDR3 totals 13 residues. CDR3 DNA (partial): TGTGCCAGCCGCACAGGGTCTCATGAAAAG. It codes for CASRTGSHEK. The entire CDR3 protein is CASRTGSHEKLFF.

As to this clone: The read ends 3 residues early relative to the CDR3; the germline J gene fills the gap. This chain connects TRBV5-5 to TRBJ2-7; the D gene is possibly TRBD1 (6 bases). Trimming removed 1 base from V and 5 bases from J, with 13 bases in between. The germline V gene has CDR1 SGHKS and CDR2 YYEKEE (reference sequence). The CDR3 has 14 amino acids. The covered CDR3 bases are TGTGCCAGCAGCTTGCAGGGGACATGGAACGAG. The encoded protein is CASSLQGTWNE. The full CDR3 reads CASSLQGTWNEQYF.

Comment on this clone: The read terminates 3 residues ahead of where the CDR3 ends, so the germline J gene completes it. The chain carries TRBV19 and TRBJ1-2; D gene unclear. The CDR3 sequence is 16 residues long. Germline CDR1 is LNHDA and CDR2 is SQIVND (reference sequence). The CDR3 spells CASSINDGSENNDYTF. The CDR3 DNA, read in part, is TGTGCCAGTAGTATTAATGATGGAAGCGAAAACAATGAC.

Note on this clone: One junction end disagrees with the germline gene, perhaps due to a read error. The sequenced fragment ends 3 residues before the CDR3 boundary, so the rest is inferred from the germline J gene. The same CDR3 is also encoded by other DNA sequences in this sample. The chain couples TRBV20-1 to TRBJ2-3, with TRBD2 matching over 13 bases. Germline values: CDR1 DFQATT, CDR2 SNEGSKA (reference sequence). The CDR3 extends over 17 amino acids. The CDR3 protein is CSARDRLAGGSPDTQYF. The part of the CDR3 DNA that was read is TGCAGCGCTAGAGACAGACTAGCGGGGGGAAGCCCAGATACG.

Of note for this clone: The missing CDR3 end, 3 residues past where the read stops, is filled in from the germline J gene. This chain links TRBV20-1 with TRBJ1-6, with D maybe TRBD1 (5 bases). The CDR3 covers 12 residues. Germline CDR1 is DFQATT and CDR2 is SNEGSKA (reference sequence). The part of the CDR3 DNA that was read is TGCAGTGCTAAGCCCCCCACAGGAACC. Translated: CSAKPPTGT. The whole CDR3 sequence is CSAKPPTGTLHF.

With regard to this clone: From the germline J gene comes the end of the CDR3, since the read stops 3 residues before it. The rearrangement joins TRBV7-9 to TRBJ2-7; D possibly corresponds to TRBD1 (6 bases). This CDR3 has 14 amino acids. The ends were cut back, 3 bases at V and 5 bases at J, with 14 bases in the middle. Per germline, CDR1 SEHNR and CDR2 FQNEAQ (reference sequence). CDR3 protein: CASSFAGVFDEQYF. CDR3 bases read: TGTGCCAGCAGCTTCGCAGGGGTATTCGACGAG.

Remarks on this clone: Read coverage stops 3 residues before the CDR3 terminus; the germline J gene supplies the remainder. The chain couples TRBV19 to TRBJ2-6; 9 bases match TRBD1. Germline V CDR1 and CDR2: LNHDA, SQIVND (reference sequence). The CDR3 runs to 21 residues. With 3 bases clipped from V and 0 bases from J, the junction kept 15 bases outside the gene matches. The CDR3 DNA, read in part, is TGTGCCAGTAGTATCACACAATGGCGGGACAGGGTTAACTCTGGGGCCAACGTC. Residues: CASSITQWRDRVNSGANV. The full CDR3 reads CASSITQWRDRVNSGANVLTF.

Worth noting for this clone: The read ends 3 residues shy of where the CDR3 ends; the end is completed using the germline J gene. The chain has TRBV5-4 and TRBJ2-7; 8 bases match TRBD1. V lost 4 bases and J lost 1; bases outside the gene matches: 4. The germline V gene encodes CDR1 SGHNT and CDR2 YYREEE (reference sequence). The CDR3 runs 14 residues. The DNA read from the CDR3 is TGTGCCAGCAGCCTGGACAGGGAGTCCTACGAG. Encoded protein: CASSLDRESYE. The complete CDR3 protein is CASSLDRESYEQYF.

Concerning this clone itself: From the germline J gene comes the end of the CDR3, since the read stops 3 residues before it. The chain uses TRBV6-2 or TRBV6-3 and TRBJ2-1; 12 positions agree with TRBD2. The CDR3 contains 15 residues. Germline assignment: CDR1 MNHEY and CDR2 SVGEGT. The ends lost 6 bases at V and 4 bases at J; junction bases unmatched: 4. The CDR3 loop reads CASSLAGGPYNEQFF. CDR3 DNA, as far as it was read: TGTGCCAGCAGCCTAGCGGGGGGGCCTTACAATGAG.

Remarks on this clone: The DNA ends 3 residues before the CDR3 does, and the rest of the CDR3 is filled in from the germline J gene. The rearrangement links TRBV5-1 to TRBJ2-7, with TRBD2 identical over 7 bases. Losses at the gene ends were 0 bases for V and 6 bases for J; bases not matched to a gene: 9. This CDR3 spans 15 amino acids. CDR1 SGHRS and CDR2 YFSETQ come from the germline V gene. The CDR3 here is CASSLEVRGLGEQYF. CDR3 bases read: TGCGCCAGCAGCTTGGAGGTGCGGGGGTTGGGCGAG.

Its frequency marks this clone as medium-sized (0.01 to 0.1%). With the read ending 3 residues before the CDR3 end, the germline J gene is used to fill in that end. V and J are TRBV29-1 and TRBJ2-1; possible D gene TRBD1, 6 bases. Germline V gene lookup returns CDR1 SQVTM and CDR2 ANQGSEA. The CDR3 has 14 amino acids. Trimming left V 3 bases short and J 2 bases short, with 11 bases between. The DNA read from the CDR3 is TGCAGCGTTGAGGGGTCAGGGGCCTACAATGAG. It translates to CSVEGSGAYNE. The whole CDR3 protein reads CSVEGSGAYNEQFF.

Remarks on this clone: The DNA ends 3 residues before the CDR3 does, and the rest of the CDR3 is filled in from the germline J gene. Other DNA sequences in the same sample also yield this CDR3. The chain combines TRBV18 with TRBJ2-3; D perhaps matches TRBD1 (5 bases). Germline V gene sequence: CDR1 KGHSH, CDR2 LQKENI. This CDR3 has 16 residues. V lost 3 bases, J lost 4 bases, and 17 bases lay in between. The CDR3 loop reads CASSPRNQRGPDTQYF. The sequenced CDR3 bases are TGTGCCAGCTCACCGCGGAATCAAAGGGGCCCAGATACG.

With respect to this clone: The read is 3 residues too short to cover the CDR3 end, so that end is filled in from the germline J gene. This chain connects TRBV10-1 to TRBJ2-1; TRBD2 might be the D (5 bases). The CDR3 consists of 16 residues. CDR1 and CDR2 (germline): WNHNN, SYGVQD (reference sequence). Trimming removed 0 bases at V and 6 bases at J, with 15 bases between. CDR3 DNA, as far as it was read: TGCGCCAGCAGTGAGTCGCGAGGGCCGACCAGCAATGAG. This codes for CASSESRGPTSNE. The CDR3 in its entirety is CASSESRGPTSNEQFF.

About this clone itself: The sequenced fragment ends 3 residues before the CDR3 boundary, so the rest is inferred from the germline J gene. This chain links TRBV18 with TRBJ2-4; the match to TRBD1 covers 9 bases. CDR3 length: 16 residues. Germline V gene sequence: CDR1 KGHSH, CDR2 LQKENI. V shed 3 bases, J shed 1 base, and the junction held 4 bases outside the gene matches. CDR3 bases read: TGTGCCAGCTCACCGGGGACAGGGAGGGCCAAAAACATT. Encoded protein: CASSPGTGRAKNI. The whole CDR3 is CASSPGTGRAKNIQYF.

Comments on this clone: The missing CDR3 end, 3 residues past where the read stops, is filled in from the germline J gene. The chain combines TRBV12-3 or TRBV12-4 with TRBJ1-4; 7 bases map to TRBD1. This CDR3 has 13 residues. V lost 4 bases and J lost 8; bases outside the gene matches: 4. The part of the CDR3 DNA that was read is TGTGCCAGCAGTTCCAGACAGGGCGAAAAA. As protein: CASSSRQGEK. In full, the CDR3 is CASSSRQGEKLFF.